The T cell receptor beta chain under discussion was sequenced for a study of cytomegalovirus exposure and HLA in healthy donors. Overall study findings and caveats: In a later analysis, common viral pathogens appeared linked to several of the most significant clusters. A later analysis found TCR association rates differed by HLA locus, highest for DRB1 and lowest for HLA-C. Analyses of presence/absence relied on an assumption of roughly uniform sequencing depth across donors. HLA alleles were associated with around 17,000 TCR beta sequences in a later analysis at 0.05 false discovery rate.

V shed 4 bases and J shed 6 bases, with 20 bases lying between them. The CDR3 is 15 residues long. From germline, CDR1 is GTSNPN and CDR2 SVGIG (reference sequence). Both 60 Vbeta primers and 13 Jbeta primers went into the PCR. Using immunoSEQ multiplex PCR, the repertoire was profiled, and TCRdb retains in-frame clones only, with some absent. The sample gives about 130,000 clones, 60% to 80% of which show up once; roughly 3.5% is in the top ten. As concerns this clone: The target antigen is unknown.

The material sequenced was PBMCs. The rearrangement links TRBV30 to TRBJ2-3; TRBD2 might be the D (6 bases). The TCR sequence derives from a woman between 50 and 59 years old in good health and CMV-seronegative. The CDR3 region has the DNA TGTGCCTGGATAGGGAGGTCTGGGAGTGGGGATACGCAGTATTTT. It is translated as CAWIGRSGSGDTQYF.